These 25 T cell receptor beta chains were sequenced from one sample in a study of blood T cell repertoires in COVID-19. Some clones are missing from TCRdb's copy, which holds only in-frame ones; the method was immunoSEQ multiplex PCR. The sample lists just over 90,000 clones, roughly 90% occurring once. Sequenced material: peripheral blood. These receptors originate from a human donor with active COVID-19. The donor label of this sample is uncertain.

J is TRBJ2-1 and V is TRBV5-1; 10 bases are a match to TRBD2. Germline trimming cut 4 bases from V and 1 base from J; bases unmatched to any gene: 5. The CDR3 contains 16 residues. From germline, CDR1 is SGHRS and CDR2 YFSETQ. The CDR3 DNA sequence: TGCGCCAGCAGCCCGAAACTAGCGGGGTCCTACAATGAGCAGTTCTTC. Translating gives CASSPKLAGSYNEQFF.

The J gene is TRBJ1-1, the V gene TRBV11-2; D unclear. Per germline, CDR1 SGHAT and CDR2 FQNNGV. The CDR3 is 12 residues long. V lost 2 bases to trimming and J lost 8 bases, with 9 bases between them. CDR3 coding DNA: TGTGCCAGCAGCTTAATGGAGGTGGAAGCTTTCTTT. Its translation is CASSLMEVEAFF.

The chain has TRBV5-6 and TRBJ1-6, with 9 bases identical to TRBD1. CDR3 length: 15 residues. CDR1 and CDR2 from the germline V gene are SGHDT and YYEEEE. V dropped 2 bases and J dropped 10; count of bases not matched to a gene: 7. The DNA of the CDR3 is TGTGCCAGCAGCTTCGGGGACAGGGTGAGGTCACCCCTCCACTTT. Its protein product is CASSFGDRVRSPLHF.

The chain has TRBV5-4 and TRBJ2-3; possible D gene TRBD1, 5 bases. The CDR3 has 15 amino acids. Germline V gene data show CDR1 as SGHNT and CDR2 as YYREEE (reference sequence). Trimming took 3 bases from V and 0 from J, leaving 11 bases between them. In nucleotides, the CDR3 is TGTGCCAGCAGCTCGACAGTTTATAGCACAGATACGCAGTATTTT. Its translation is CASSSTVYSTDTQYF. Full variable domain (remainder filled in from reference TRBV5-4 and TRBJ2-3): ETGVTQSPTHLIKTRGQQVTLRCSSQSGHNTVSWYQQALGQGPQFIFQYYREEENGRGNFPPRFSGLQFPNYSSELNVNALELDDSALYLCASSSTVYSTDTQYFGPGTRLTVL.

This rearrangement joins TRBV12-3 or TRBV12-4 to TRBJ2-1; possibly TRBD1 for D (5 bases). The CDR3 spans 12 residues. Deletions cut 5 bases from V and 10 bases from J, with 12 bases between. CDR3 in DNA: TGTGCCAGCAGTCCAAAGTACAGGGAGCAGTTCTTC. Translated: CASSPKYREQFF.

The rearrangement joins TRBV5-1 to TRBJ2-7; a possible D gene is TRBD2 (6 bases). Germline V gives CDR1 SGHRS, CDR2 YFSETQ. The CDR3 is 15 residues long. V shed 2 bases and J shed 6 bases, with 18 bases lying between them. Here the CDR3 reads CASSLNSLAAGEQYF. The CDR3 region has the DNA TGCGCCAGCAGCTTAAATAGTTTGGCAGCGGGCGAGCAGTACTTC.

The chain links TRBV7-9 to TRBJ2-2; the D gene is possibly TRBD1 (5 bases). Trimming left V 4 bases short and J 1 base short, with 10 bases between. CDR3 length: 15 amino acids. The germline gives CDR1 SEHNR, CDR2 FQNEAQ (reference sequence). The CDR3 region is CASSSTVGNTGELFF. In DNA, the CDR3 is TGTGCCAGCAGCTCGACAGTCGGGAACACCGGGGAGCTGTTTTTT.

The rearrangement uses TRBV6-6 and TRBJ2-1; D is perhaps TRBD2 (6 bases). The CDR3 runs 11 residues. Germline-derived CDR1 and CDR2 are MNHNY and SVGAGI (reference sequence). Trimming stripped 8 bases from V and 4 bases from J, with 6 bases between. CDR3 DNA: TGTGCCAGCCGGGGGTACAATGAGCAGTTCTTC. As protein: CASRGYNEQFF.

The gene calls are TRBV7-8 and TRBJ1-1, with a weak D call TRBD1 (5 bases). The CDR3 runs 15 residues. Per the germline V gene, CDR1 is SGHVS and CDR2 is FQNEAQ. With 3 bases removed from V and 1 base from J, the gap between germline ends came to 12 bases. The DNA of the CDR3 is TGTGCCAGCAGCTTCCCCGGAGGGGAGAACACTGAAGCTTTCTTT. Translating gives CASSFPGGENTEAFF.

The chain links TRBV6-6 to TRBJ1-1; the D gene is possibly TRBD1 (5 bases). The CDR3 is made up of 15 amino acids. Germline values: CDR1 MNHNY, CDR2 SVGAGI (reference sequence). V was shortened by 5 bases and J by 5 bases, with 18 bases between the two germline ends. The CDR3 spells CASSDPSGGWTEAFF. The CDR3 DNA reads TGTGCCAGCAGTGACCCCTCCGGGGGGTGGACTGAAGCTTTCTTT.

The V and J genes are TRBV19 and TRBJ2-2; D is perhaps TRBD2 (7 bases). CDR1 is LNHDA and CDR2 is SQIVND in the germline V gene (reference sequence). This CDR3 contains 15 residues. V shed 3 bases and J shed 4 bases, with 12 bases lying between them. DNA of the CDR3: TGTGCCAGTAGTATCGGAGGGGGGGCCACCGGGGAGCTGTTTTTT. It translates to CASSIGGGATGELFF.

The chain combines TRBV6-2 or TRBV6-3 with TRBJ1-2, with 7 bases matching TRBD1. CDR3 length equals 17 residues. Germline CDR1 and CDR2: MNHEY and SVGEGT. Trimming cost V 0 bases and J 2 bases; bases outside gene matches: 9. CDR3 nucleotides: TGTGCCAGCAGTTACTCGCTTCCGTCAGGGGGAAACTATGGCTACACCTTC. It specifies CASSYSLPSGGNYGYTF.

V and J are TRBV18 and TRBJ2-1, with TRBD1 matching 9 bases. Germline CDR1 KGHSH, CDR2 LQKENI. V was clipped by 3 bases and J by 3 bases; unmatched bases: 3. The CDR3 consists of 15 residues. The CDR3 sequence is CASSPRTGDYNEQFF. The CDR3 DNA is TGTGCCAGCTCACCCCGGACAGGGGACTACAATGAGCAGTTCTTC.

This chain joins TRBV25-1 and TRBJ1-1; D unclear. The CDR3 consists of 15 residues. V gave up 2 bases and J gave up 1 base, with 11 bases separating them. Germline CDR1 is MGHDK and CDR2 is SYGVNS. The CDR3 is CASSELRGGNTEAFF. The CDR3 region has the DNA TGTGCCAGCAGTGAACTCCGGGGTGGGAACACTGAAGCTTTCTTT.

This sequence joins TRBV27 and TRBJ1-2, with TRBD1 identical over 7 bases. The length of the CDR3 is 17 residues. V shed 2 bases and J 0 bases; nucleotides not matched to a gene: 9. Germline V CDR1 and CDR2: MNHEY, SMNVEV (reference sequence). Written as DNA, the CDR3 is TGTGCCAGCAGTTTAGCCGGGACAGTTAGTTCTAACTATGGCTACACCTTC. It yields the protein CASSLAGTVSSNYGYTF.

This chain uses TRBV5-1 with TRBJ2-3, with 15 bases identical to TRBD2. The CDR3 has 16 amino acids. Germline trimming cut 4 bases from V and 7 bases from J; bases unmatched to any gene: 7. Germline lookup yields CDR1 SGHRS and CDR2 YFSETQ. CDR3 bases: TGCGCCAGCAGCCCCGGACTAGCGGGGGGGACTTATACGCAGTATTTT. Amino acids: CASSPGLAGGTYTQYF.

This clone is a singleton in its sample. This sequence joins TRBV15 and TRBJ2-3, with 7 bases lining up with TRBD2. Per the germline V gene, CDR1 is LNHNV and CDR2 is YYDKDF (reference sequence). V lost 2 bases to trimming and J lost 7 bases; unmatched junction nucleotides: 21. The CDR3 contains 19 residues. In nucleotides, the CDR3 is TGTGCCACCAGCAGAAATACTAACCCCCTGGGGGGGTTATCAAATACGCAGTATTTT. Protein product: CATSRNTNPLGGLSNTQYF.

This clone was observed once. CDR3 sequence: CASSYLGQKNQPQHF. For the CDR3, the DNA is TGTGCCAGCAGTTACTTAGGACAGAAAAATCAGCCCCAGCATTTT. The chain employs TRBV6-2 or TRBV6-3 and TRBJ1-5; D possibly corresponds to TRBD1 (6 bases). The V gene's germline CDR1 is MNHEY and CDR2 SVGEGT. The ends were cut back, 1 base at V and 4 bases at J, with 11 bases in the middle. The CDR3 sequence is 15 residues long.

The V and J genes are TRBV4-3 and TRBJ2-1; TRBD2 might be the D (6 bases). Trimming shortened V by 4 bases and J by 7 bases, and 17 bases separated the two germline ends. This CDR3 is 15 amino acids long. Germline CDR1 is LGHNA and CDR2 is YSLEER. The CDR3 protein is CASSPHPSDANEQFF. In DNA form, the CDR3 reads TGCGCCAGCAGCCCTCACCCTAGCGATGCAAATGAGCAGTTCTTC.

The J gene is TRBJ1-4, the V gene TRBV5-5; 10 bases line up with TRBD1. CDR3 length equals 15 residues. The germline V gene has CDR1 SGHKS and CDR2 YYEKEE (reference sequence). Unmatched junction bases numbered 6, after V lost 4 bases and J lost 6 bases. The CDR3: CASSGEDRGDEKLFF. CDR3 DNA sequence: TGTGCCAGCAGCGGTGAGGACAGGGGGGATGAAAAACTGTTTTTT.

The chain is built from TRBV30 and TRBJ2-7; 7 bases are a match to TRBD1. Germline trimming cut 0 bases from V and 9 bases from J; bases unmatched to any gene: 11. CDR1 and CDR2 from the germline V gene are GTSNPN and SVGIG (reference sequence). The CDR3 sequence is 14 residues long. In nucleotides, the CDR3 is TGTGCCTGGAGTGTAAAGGGGGCATTTACAGGGCAGTACTTC. Translation gives CAWSVKGAFTGQYF.

V usage is TRBV7-2 and J usage is TRBJ1-1; TRBD1 matches at 11 bases. Germline V gene data show CDR1 as SGHTA and CDR2 as FQGNSA. V shed 4 bases and J 10 bases; nucleotides not matched to a gene: 8. The CDR3 has 14 amino acids. The chain's CDR3 is CASSSGQGARIAFF. The CDR3 DNA sequence: TGTGCCAGCAGCTCCGGACAGGGGGCGCGGATAGCTTTCTTT.

The rearrangement joins TRBV9 to TRBJ1-6; D might be TRBD1 (6 bases). Germline V lookup: CDR1 SGDLS, CDR2 YYNGEE. The CDR3 contains 15 residues. The V end was cut by 0 bases, the J end by 7 bases, with 11 bases between. This chain's CDR3 is CASSVVGHSNSPLHF. DNA of the CDR3: TGTGCCAGCAGCGTAGTGGGACACTCCAATTCACCCCTCCACTTT.

The count of this clone is one. In DNA, the CDR3 is TGTGCCAGCAGCCAAGATTCAATGTGGGACAGGAGAGGGGAGCAGTTCTTC. It is translated as CASSQDSMWDRRGEQFF. The chain employs TRBV3-1 (or the pseudogene TRBV3-2) and TRBJ2-1, with 8 nucleotides matching TRBD1. The CDR3 length is 17 residues. CDR1 LGHDT and CDR2 YNNKEL come from the germline V gene (reference sequence). V was clipped by 0 bases and J by 10 bases; unmatched bases: 14.

V gene TRBV29-1 combines with J gene TRBJ2-3; 7 bases fit TRBD1. Germline V gene data show CDR1 as SQVTM and CDR2 as ANQGSEA. The length of the CDR3 is 12 residues. Trimming at V came to 8 bases and at J to 6 bases, leaving 8 bases not matched to a gene. The CDR3 here is CSTQGVVDTQYF. Here the CDR3 DNA reads TGCAGCACTCAGGGGGTGGTGGATACGCAGTATTTT.